This T cell receptor (beta chain) was captured by sequencing in a study of T cell responses to AZD1222 COVID-19 vaccine. As to this clone: Its antigen is not identified.

Pooling was applied to second doses at about 4 or about 12 weeks. Trimming cost V 4 bases and J 1 base, with 14 bases left between them. Looked up from germline, CDR1 is MNHNS and CDR2 is SASEGT. CDR3 length: 16 amino acids. The table came from immunoSEQ multiplex PCR; TCRdb's copy has only in-frame clones and leaves some out. The repertoire consists of about 120,000 clones, with approximately 94% occurring once and the leading ten covering approximately 5.1%. General observations from the study: There were repertoire samples only from the period after the peak T cell response.

V is TRBV6-1 and J is TRBJ1-3; D not certain. The material sequenced was peripheral blood, taken 28 days after the second AZD1222 dose. This receptor was obtained from an adult who received the AZD1222 COVID-19 vaccine. Written as DNA, the CDR3 is TGTGCCAGCAGTGTCCGTGAATTGTGGTCTGGAAACACCATATATTTT. It specifies CASSVRELWSGNTIYF.